This entry describes one T cell receptor beta chain. What it recognizes is unknown. CDR3 length: 13 amino acids. From germline, CDR1 is GTSNPN and CDR2 SVGIG (reference sequence). This sample is drawn from a study of cytomegalovirus exposure and HLA in healthy donors. Whole-study results and caveats: For most TCR beta V segments, an earlier analysis put the productive rate at about 87% or about 30% of the time.

60 Vbeta and 13 Jbeta primers were used in PCR. The assay was immunoSEQ multiplex PCR, and TCRdb's table has in-frame clones only and misses some. This sample has 250,000 to 300,000 clones, with 92% found just once. The J gene is TRBJ2-5, the V gene TRBV30; D uncertain. The J call may not be correct, given that the DNA end is closer to TRBJ2-7. This receptor was taken from a girl aged 2-9 years in good health and CMV-seronegative. Material: PBMCs. Here the CDR3 DNA reads TGTGCCTGGAGTCGCAGCGCCGGCTACGAGCAGTACTTC. Its protein product is CAWSRSAGYEQYF.